The sample holds a few counts of the clone carrying this TCR beta chain. The data are from a study of radiotherapy plus CTLA-4 blockade in lung cancer. TCRdb's copy holds only in-frame clones and misses some; the assay was immunoSEQ multiplex PCR. This repertoire shows around 82,000 clones, about 80% found once; its top ten account for 0.79%. Germline CDR1 reads SSHAT; CDR2 reads FNYEAQ (reference sequence). The V gene lost 1 base and the J gene lost 4 bases, with 5 bases spanning the gap. CDR3 size: 12 residues. The rearrangement joins TRBV7-7 to TRBJ2-7; D gene ambiguous. Specimen: peripheral blood, collected from a patient treated with radiotherapy plus ipilimumab. The receptor was derived from a human donor with non-small cell lung cancer who had stable disease on radiotherapy plus ipilimumab. The CDR3 protein is CASSLVGYEQYF. The CDR3 coding sequence is TGTGCCAGCAGCTTAGTTGGTTACGAGCAGTACTTC.